This entry lists 20 T cell receptor beta chains sequenced from one sample in a study of post-analysis software for immune sequencing data. Study-level points and caveats: Controls showed lower frequencies than patients for five or six TRBV segments, and TRBV5-6, TRBV5-1 and TRBV20-1 were among these.

Unique-molecular-identifier-tagged TCR beta cDNA libraries were used. MiXCR, run by TCRdb on the PCR reads, gives a single entry per CDR3 protein. The sample holds under 900,000 distinct CDR3 sequences, roughly 50% seen once. Their target antigens are unknown. Sample: blood. These receptors were obtained from a girl aged 5 to 17 with multiple sclerosis.

This clonotype was counted a few times. V and J are TRBV12-3 or TRBV12-4 and TRBJ1-5; no clear D gene. This CDR3 contains 13 residues. The ends were cut back, 3 bases at V and 5 bases at J, with 8 bases in the middle. The CDR3 spells CASSFSADQPQHF. In nucleotides, the CDR3 is TGTGCCAGCAGTTTCTCGGCAGATCAGCCCCAGCATTTT.

This chain connects TRBV7-9 to TRBJ2-1; 12 bases match TRBD2. The CDR3 totals 19 residues. V lost 5 bases to trimming and J lost 1 base; unmatched junction nucleotides: 12. CDR1 is SEHNR, CDR2 FQNEAQ, per germline (reference sequence). The CDR3 DNA is TGTGCCAGCAGCCCCCGCCCTCGACTAGCGGGAGTTTCCTACAATGAGCAGTTCTTC. Protein product: CASSPRPRLAGVSYNEQFF.

A few counts support this clonotype. The chain employs TRBV4-1 and TRBJ2-7, with TRBD2 matching over 12 bases. CDR1 MGHRA and CDR2 YSYEKL come from the germline V gene. Losses at the gene ends were 3 bases for V and 0 bases for J; bases not matched to a gene: 3. CDR3 length: 16 residues. The CDR3 DNA is TGCGCCAGCAGCCACGGACTAGCGGGAAGCTCCTACGAGCAGTACTTC. Its translation: CASSHGLAGSSYEQYF.

The V call is TRBV29-1, the J call TRBJ1-2, with a possible D match to TRBD1 (5 bases). Germline CDR1 and CDR2: SQVTM and ANQGSEA. The CDR3 spans 13 residues. Trimming cost V 5 bases and J 4 bases, with 14 bases left between them. CDR3 sequence reads: CSVLLGDLYGYTF. DNA of the CDR3: TGCAGCGTTTTGTTAGGGGACCTCTATGGCTACACCTTC.

The chain has TRBV3-1 and TRBJ2-6; D perhaps matches TRBD1 (6 bases). There are 17 residues in the CDR3. CDR1 and CDR2 (germline): LGHDT, YNNKEL (reference sequence). V lost 3 bases and J lost 2, with 14 bases in between. The CDR3 region has the DNA TGTGCCAGCAGCCAGGGGGACACAGTCACTGGGGCCAACGTCCTGACTTTC. This encodes CASSQGDTVTGANVLTF.

Only one count was recorded for this clonotype. The chain couples TRBV20-1 to TRBJ2-7; the D is unclear. V was shortened by 6 bases and J by 2 bases, with 8 bases between the two germline ends. The CDR3 runs to 11 residues. CDR1 and CDR2 from the germline V gene are DFQATT and SNEGSKA (reference sequence). CDR3 bases: TGCAGTGCCAAAAGTCCCTACGAGCAGTACTTC. This codes for CSAKSPYEQYF.

This chain joins TRBV18 and TRBJ1-5; 9 bases are a match to TRBD1. CDR3 length equals 15 residues. After removal of 6 bases from V and 7 bases from J, the junction contained 10 bases not matched to a gene. From germline, CDR1 is KGHSH and CDR2 LQKENI. The CDR3 bases are TGTGCCAGCTCGGGACAGGGCCCCGCTGGACAGCCCCAGCATTTT. Translation: CASSGQGPAGQPQHF. Using reference TRBV18 and TRBJ1-5 for the parts outside the CDR3, the full variable domain is NAGVMQNPRHLVRRRGQEARLRCSPMKGHSHVYWYRQLPEEGLKFMVYLQKENIIDESGMPKERFSAEFPKEGPSILRIQQVVRGDSAAYFCASSGQGPAGQPQHFGDGTRLSIL.

This clonotype has only a few counts. This sequence may be a read error, since a much larger clone differs from it by one base. The J gene is TRBJ2-7, the V gene TRBV3-1, with TRBD1 matching over 11 bases. CDR3 length: 15 amino acids. Germline trimming cut 1 base from V and 3 bases from J; bases unmatched to any gene: 2. The V gene's germline CDR1 is LGHDT and CDR2 YNNKEL (reference sequence). CDR3 in amino acids: CASSQVGTGGYEQYF. For the CDR3, the DNA is TGTGCCAGCAGCCAAGTGGGGACAGGGGGCTACGAGCAGTACTTC.

CDR3: CASSPPWGVGETQYF. CDR3 sequence (DNA): TGTGCCAGCAGCCCACCGTGGGGGGTAGGGGAGACCCAGTACTTC. The V gene is TRBV11-2, the J gene TRBJ2-4, with D perhaps matching TRBD2 (6 bases). The DNA end is a closer match to TRBJ2-5, so the J assignment may be wrong. This CDR3 has 15 residues. Germline V gene data show CDR1 as SGHAT and CDR2 as FQNNGV.

This clonotype has just a few counts. This chain joins TRBV9 and TRBJ1-2; no firm D call. Trimming removed 3 bases at V and 3 bases at J, with 27 bases between. The CDR3 has 19 residues. Looked up from germline, CDR1 is SGDLS and CDR2 is YYNGEE. The CDR3 sequence is CASSAAQGSTNWEDYGYTF. CDR3 nucleotide sequence: TGTGCCAGCAGCGCGGCACAAGGCAGTACCAACTGGGAGGACTATGGCTACACCTTC.

This clonotype showed up just a few times. The V call is TRBV29-1, the J call TRBJ2-7, with D maybe TRBD1 (5 bases). This CDR3 is 13 amino acids long. Germline assignment: CDR1 SQVTM and CDR2 ANQGSEA. V lost 2 bases and J lost 2, with 10 bases in between. CDR3 coding DNA: TGCAGCGTTGAAACAGGCCTAACCTACGAGCAGTACTTC. As protein: CSVETGLTYEQYF.

The chain employs TRBV14 and TRBJ2-1; TRBD2 aligns across 7 bases. V was pared by 2 bases and J by 3 bases, with 10 bases of the junction left unmatched. The CDR3 has 17 amino acids. Per germline, CDR1 SGHDN and CDR2 FVKESK. The CDR3 region is CASSQIRLAVRYNEQFF. The CDR3 coding sequence is TGTGCCAGCAGCCAAATCCGGCTAGCGGTCCGCTACAATGAGCAGTTCTTC.

The chain is built from TRBV29-1 and TRBJ1-5, with 11 bases identical to TRBD1. Germline V gives CDR1 SQVTM, CDR2 ANQGSEA. The CDR3 is 13 residues long. Trimming cost V 4 bases and J 7 bases; bases outside gene matches: 3. DNA of the CDR3: TGCAGCGTTGCCCGGGACAGGGGGCAGCCCCAGCATTTT. It specifies CSVARDRGQPQHF.

The CDR3 coding sequence is TGTGCCAGCAGCAGCCTTAGGATCTCTGGGGCCAACGTCCTGACTTTC. It yields the protein CASSSLRISGANVLTF. The gene calls are TRBV2 and TRBJ2-6; no reliable D call. Germline-derived CDR1 and CDR2 are SNHLY and FYNNEI. V was shortened by 6 bases and J by 0 bases, with 12 bases between the two germline ends. The CDR3 extends over 16 amino acids.

The rearrangement joins TRBV29-1 to TRBJ1-2; 7 bases are a match to TRBD1. With 5 bases clipped from V and 8 bases from J, the junction kept 11 bases outside the gene matches. CDR3 length equals 13 residues. Germline V gene data show CDR1 as SQVTM and CDR2 as ANQGSEA. Written as DNA, the CDR3 is TGCAGCGTTCAATACAGGGGTTCTGAGGGCTACACCTTC. Amino acids: CSVQYRGSEGYTF.

This clonotype was counted only a few times. CDR3 region: CASSLGEDTQYF. In DNA form, the CDR3 reads TGTGCCAGCAGCTTAGGCGAGGATACGCAGTATTTT. The rearrangement uses TRBV7-9 and TRBJ2-3; no definite D call. V lost 1 base and J 6 bases, leaving 5 bases between the germline ends. The CDR3 consists of 12 residues. CDR1 SEHNR and CDR2 FQNEAQ come from the germline V gene (reference sequence).

A note on this clonotype: A junction end diverges from the germline sequence, so it may reflect a read error. The chain couples TRBV7-3 to TRBJ1-4; TRBD1 matches 11 bases. Germline V gene sequence: CDR1 SGHTA, CDR2 FQGTGA. The CDR3 consists of 16 residues. This CDR3 is CAGSPGQGAEGEKLFF. CDR3 DNA sequence: TGTGCCGGCAGCCCTGGACAGGGGGCCGAGGGTGAAAAACTGTTTTTT.

This chain links TRBV5-5 with TRBJ2-6; the D is unclear. The germline V and J ends were trimmed by 0 bases and 6 bases, with 4 bases remaining between them. Germline CDR1 and CDR2: SGHKS and YYEKEE (reference sequence). This CDR3 is built from 13 residues. The CDR3 here is CASSLGEANVLTF. CDR3 nucleotide sequence: TGTGCCAGCAGCTTGGGTGAGGCCAACGTCCTGACTTTC. Complete variable domain (other parts from reference TRBV5-5 and TRBJ2-6): DAGVTQSPTHLIKTRGQQVTLRCSPISGHKSVSWYQQVLGQGPQFIFQYYEKEERGRGNFPDRFSARQFPNYSSELNVNALLLGDSALYLCASSLGEANVLTFGAGSRLTVL.

The rearrangement joins TRBV5-1 to TRBJ1-2, with 9 bases lining up with TRBD1. In germline, CDR1 is SGHRS, CDR2 YFSETQ. The CDR3 consists of 14 residues. The ends lost 4 bases at V and 6 bases at J; junction bases unmatched: 7. CDR3 sequence (DNA): TGCGCCAGCAGCAGGGGACAGGGTGCGGATGGCTACACCTTC. Residues: CASSRGQGADGYTF.

V usage is TRBV7-9 and J usage is TRBJ2-1; the D is unclear. Deletions cut 5 bases from V and 9 bases from J, with 11 bases between. Per germline, CDR1 SEHNR and CDR2 FQNEAQ (reference sequence). The CDR3 runs to 12 residues. The CDR3 sequence: CASSGVLTEQFF. The CDR3 bases are TGTGCCAGCAGCGGGGTCTTAACTGAGCAGTTCTTC.